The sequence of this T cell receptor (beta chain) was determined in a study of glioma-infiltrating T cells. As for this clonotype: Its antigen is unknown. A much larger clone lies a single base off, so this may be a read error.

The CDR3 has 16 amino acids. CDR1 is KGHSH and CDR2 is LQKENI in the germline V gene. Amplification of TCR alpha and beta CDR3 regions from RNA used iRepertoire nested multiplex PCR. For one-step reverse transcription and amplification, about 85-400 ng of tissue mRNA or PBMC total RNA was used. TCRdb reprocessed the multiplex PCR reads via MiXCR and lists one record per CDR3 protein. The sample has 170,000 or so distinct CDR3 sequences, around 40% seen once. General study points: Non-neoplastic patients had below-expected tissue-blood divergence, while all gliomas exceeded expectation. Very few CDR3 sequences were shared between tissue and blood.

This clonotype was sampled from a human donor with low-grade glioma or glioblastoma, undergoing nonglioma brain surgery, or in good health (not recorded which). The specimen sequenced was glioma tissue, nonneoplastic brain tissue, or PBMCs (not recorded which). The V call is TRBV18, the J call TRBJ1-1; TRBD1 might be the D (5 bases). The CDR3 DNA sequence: TGTACCAGCTCACCACGACCAGGGACGTCGAACACTGAAGCTTTCTTT. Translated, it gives CTSSPRPGTSNTEAFF.